Presented here are 26 T cell receptor beta chains from one specimen sequenced in a study of T cell responses to AZD1222 COVID-19 vaccine. Assay: immunoSEQ multiplex PCR; the TCRdb copy retains only in-frame clones and omits some. The sample has 95,000 to 150,000 clones; approximately 88% are singletons. Material: peripheral blood, obtained on day 0 of AZD1222 vaccination. These receptors were obtained from an adult in good health.

V usage is TRBV7-3 and J usage is TRBJ2-1; 7 nucleotides agree with TRBD2. CDR1 is SGHTA and CDR2 is FQGTGA in the germline V gene. This CDR3 is built from 14 residues. The J segment lost 8 bases and the V segment lost 5 bases, leaving 9 bases of the junction unmatched. DNA of the CDR3: TGTGCCAGCAGCCTCCAAGCGGGAAGGTATGAGCAGTTCTTC. Protein product: CASSLQAGRYEQFF. Full variable domain (remainder filled in from reference TRBV7-3 and TRBJ2-1): GAGVSQTPSNKVTEKGKYVELRCDPISGHTALYWYRQSLGQGPEFLIYFQGTGAADDSGLPNDRFFAVRPEGSVSTLKIQRTERGDSAVYLCASSLQAGRYEQFFGPGTRLTVL.

The chain joins TRBV13 to TRBJ1-1; TRBD1 might be the D (5 bases). The CDR3 spans 14 residues. Looked up from germline, CDR1 is PRHDT and CDR2 is FYEKMQ (reference sequence). V shed 3 bases and J shed 4 bases, with 12 bases lying between them. The CDR3 DNA is TGTGCCAGCAGCTTCCCGTGGGGGAGCACTGAAGCTTTCTTT. This encodes CASSFPWGSTEAFF. Filled out from reference TRBV13 and TRBJ1-1, the complete variable domain reads AAGVIQSPRHLIKEKRETATLKCYPIPRHDTVYWYQQGPGQDPQFLISFYEKMQSDKGSIPDRFSAQQFSDYHSELNMSSLELGDSALYFCASSFPWGSTEAFFGQGTRLTVV.

In nucleotides, the CDR3 is TGTGCCAGCAGTGAAGAGGGGGGAGGATGGAACACTGAAGCTTTCTTT. Its protein product is CASSEEGGGWNTEAFF. This rearrangement joins TRBV2 to TRBJ1-1, with D maybe TRBD1 (6 bases). Germline CDR1 SNHLY, CDR2 FYNNEI. This CDR3 contains 16 residues. Trimming shortened V by 1 base and J by 1 base, and 13 bases separated the two germline ends.

The J gene is TRBJ2-3, the V gene TRBV19; a possible D gene is TRBD1 (5 bases). CDR3 size: 13 residues. Trimming took off 9 bases at V and 3 bases at J, with 13 bases between the two ends. Germline V CDR1 and CDR2: LNHDA, SQIVND (reference sequence). The CDR3 is CASRLPGTDTQYF. The CDR3 nucleotides are TGTGCCAGCCGCCTCCCAGGGACAGATACGCAGTATTTT.

The gene calls are TRBV7-9 and TRBJ2-5; tentative D call: TRBD2 (6 bases). The length of the CDR3 is 15 residues. Germline loops: CDR1 SEHNR, CDR2 FQNEAQ (reference sequence). Deletions cut 3 bases from V and 5 bases from J, with 16 bases between. The chain's CDR3 is CASSLAGRGWETQYF. The DNA for the CDR3 is TGTGCCAGCAGCTTGGCCGGGAGAGGATGGGAGACCCAGTACTTC.

The rearrangement uses TRBV10-1 and TRBJ2-1; TRBD2 matches 9 bases. Germline V gene lookup returns CDR1 WNHNN and CDR2 SYGVQD (reference sequence). The J segment lost 8 bases and the V segment lost 4 bases, leaving 3 bases of the junction unmatched. There are 13 residues in the CDR3. This CDR3 reads CASSGLAAHEQFF. The CDR3 DNA is TGCGCCAGCAGTGGACTAGCGGCGCATGAGCAGTTCTTC.

V and J are TRBV6-5 and TRBJ2-1, with D possibly TRBD2 on 6 matching bases. The CDR3 has 15 residues. CDR1 is MNHEY and CDR2 is SVGAGI in the germline V gene. The V and J ends lost 6 bases and 6 bases respectively, with 18 bases between them. The chain's CDR3 is CASREGKGGPNEQFF. The CDR3 nucleotides read TGTGCCAGCAGAGAGGGGAAGGGAGGTCCCAATGAGCAGTTCTTC.

This chain joins TRBV4-2 and TRBJ2-5; tentatively, D is TRBD1 (6 bases). There are 16 residues in the CDR3. The V gene lost 0 bases and the J gene lost 4 bases, with 15 bases spanning the gap. Germline-derived CDR1 and CDR2 are LGHNA and YNFKEQ. In nucleotides, the CDR3 is TGTGCCAGCAGCCAAGACTTCCGGCAGGGGCGAGAGACCCAGTACTTC. This translates into CASSQDFRQGRETQYF.

The V and J genes are TRBV6-5 and TRBJ2-1; 10 bases agree with TRBD2. This CDR3 region has 14 residues. Germline V gives CDR1 MNHEY, CDR2 SVGAGI. V gave up 8 bases and J gave up 10 bases; unmatched junction bases: 11. CDR3 DNA: TGTGCCAGCGCCTGGGGACTAGCGAGTAAGGAGCAGTTCTTC. This encodes CASAWGLASKEQFF.

V gene TRBV25-1 combines with J gene TRBJ1-4, with 9 bases aligning to TRBD1. Germline V CDR1 and CDR2: MGHDK, SYGVNS. The junction had 4 bases not matched to a gene; V was cut back by 8 bases and J by 0 bases. CDR3 length: 15 amino acids. The CDR3 DNA sequence: TGTGCCAGCGGTAGACAGGGGGCAACTAATGAAAAACTGTTTTTT. This gives the protein CASGRQGATNEKLFF.

The rearrangement joins TRBV10-1 to TRBJ2-1; perhaps TRBD1 as D (6 bases). Per germline, CDR1 WNHNN and CDR2 SYGVQD (reference sequence). Trimming stripped 5 bases from V and 4 bases from J, with 9 bases between. CDR3 length equals 13 residues. The CDR3 coding sequence is TGCGCCAGCAGTAAACAGGGATACAATGAGCAGTTCTTC. As protein: CASSKQGYNEQFF.

This chain joins TRBV5-4 and TRBJ1-1; a weak D match, TRBD1 (5 bases). Germline lookup yields CDR1 SGHNT and CDR2 YYREEE (reference sequence). This CDR3 is 12 amino acids long. With 2 bases removed from V and 8 bases from J, the gap between germline ends came to 10 bases. The CDR3 sequence: CASSFWDLEAFF. The CDR3 region has the DNA TGTGCCAGCAGCTTCTGGGACTTGGAAGCTTTCTTT.

The chain combines TRBV30 with TRBJ1-6; D is ambiguous. V lost 1 base to trimming and J lost 7 bases, with 5 bases between them. The germline V gene encodes CDR1 GTSNPN and CDR2 SVGIG (reference sequence). The CDR3 spans 12 residues. The CDR3 loop reads CAWSGLNSPLHF. The CDR3 DNA follows: TGTGCCTGGAGTGGGCTCAATTCACCCCTCCACTTT.

CDR3 nucleotides: TGCGCCAGCACCCGAGAGGGTTCTGGGGCCAACGTCCTGACTTTC. Its protein is CASTREGSGANVLTF. The gene calls are TRBV5-1 and TRBJ2-6, with D possibly being TRBD2 (5 bases). In germline, CDR1 is SGHRS, CDR2 YFSETQ. The V end lost 6 bases, the J end lost 1 base, and 11 bases lay between the germline ends. The CDR3 covers 15 residues.

The J gene is TRBJ1-6, the V gene TRBV2; 8 bases map to TRBD1. The length of the CDR3 is 14 residues. V lost 6 bases, J lost 11 bases, and 9 bases stayed unmatched. The germline V gene encodes CDR1 SNHLY and CDR2 FYNNEI. Here the CDR3 DNA reads TGTGCCAGCAGACTCGGAGGACAGGGAACACCCCTCCACTTT. This translates into CASRLGGQGTPLHF. Variable domain in full (rest from reference TRBV2 and TRBJ1-6): EPEVTQTPSHQVTQMGQEVILRCVPISNHLYFYWYRQILGQKVEFLVSFYNNEISEKSEIFDDQFSVERPDGSNFTLKIRSTKLEDSAMYFCASRLGGQGTPLHFGNGTRLTVT.

The V call is TRBV18, the J call TRBJ2-4; 8 bases fit TRBD2. The CDR3 length is 16 residues. Germline CDR1 reads KGHSH; CDR2 reads LQKENI. Trimming removed 3 bases from V and 9 bases from J; junction bases left unmatched: 13. Here the CDR3 DNA reads TGTGCCAGCTCACCCTCCAGGGCCCCGGCGGGGGGCATTCAGTACTTC. As protein: CASSPSRAPAGGIQYF.

This chain joins TRBV6-5 and TRBJ2-3; TRBD2 agrees at 7 bases. Looked up from germline, CDR1 is MNHEY and CDR2 is SVGAGI. CDR3 length: 13 residues. J gave up 3 bases and V 8 bases, and 5 bases lay outside the gene matches. The CDR3 DNA sequence: TGTGCCAGCGGCCGGGACTATACAGATACGCAGTATTTT. It encodes CASGRDYTDTQYF.

The chain joins TRBV19 to TRBJ2-7; D is possibly TRBD1 or TRBD2 (5 bases each). CDR1 and CDR2 (germline): LNHDA, SQIVND (reference sequence). Deletions cut 3 bases from V and 3 bases from J, with 27 bases between. The CDR3 consists of 19 residues. In DNA, the CDR3 is TGTGCCAGTAGTATTACGTACCGGACCACTGGGACCCAAGTCTACGAGCAGTACTTC. Translation: CASSITYRTTGTQVYEQYF.

The chain employs TRBV28 and TRBJ1-6; unclear D gene. Trimming took off 6 bases at V and 6 bases at J, with 12 bases between the two ends. The germline gives CDR1 MDHEN, CDR2 SYDVKM. The CDR3 covers 14 residues. The CDR3 spells CASSQAYTNSPLHF. CDR3 nucleotides: TGTGCCAGCAGCCAAGCGTATACTAATTCACCCCTCCACTTT.

This clone turned up a few times. V gene TRBV3-1 (or the pseudogene TRBV3-2) combines with J gene TRBJ1-2; maybe TRBD1 (6 bases). The CDR3 is made up of 13 amino acids. V lost 3 bases, J lost 6 bases, and 11 bases lay in between. Germline assignment: CDR1 LGHDT and CDR2 YNNKEL (reference sequence). CDR3 coding DNA: TGTGCCAGCAGCCAGCAGGGGACCCATGGCTACACCTTC. Residues: CASSQQGTHGYTF.

The chain recombines TRBV7-9 with TRBJ1-1; D not certain. Germline CDR1 SEHNR, CDR2 FQNEAQ (reference sequence). Trimming stripped 2 bases from V and 4 bases from J, with 11 bases between. The CDR3 consists of 14 residues. The CDR3 DNA reads TGTGCCAGCAGCTTATCGGATTTGGGCACTGAAGCTTTCTTT. It specifies CASSLSDLGTEAFF.

The chain links TRBV7-2 to TRBJ1-2, with TRBD1 as a possible D gene (5 bases). V was cut by 4 bases and J by 6 bases, with 12 bases left in between. CDR3 size: 13 residues. The germline CDR1 and CDR2 sequences are SGHTA and FQGNSA. The CDR3 region has the DNA TGTGCCAGCAGCTGGGACCGCCAGAATGGCTACACCTTC. Its translation: CASSWDRQNGYTF.

V and J are TRBV3-1 (or the pseudogene TRBV3-2) and TRBJ2-3, with TRBD2 as a possible D gene (6 bases). The CDR3 consists of 17 residues. Germline CDR1 is LGHDT and CDR2 is YNNKEL (reference sequence). Trimming stripped 4 bases from V and 2 bases from J, with 19 bases between. The CDR3 here is CASSPRGSGTFTDTQYF. The DNA of the CDR3 is TGTGCCAGCAGCCCCCGGGGTAGCGGAACCTTCACAGATACGCAGTATTTT.

This sequence joins TRBV28 and TRBJ2-1, with 12 bases lining up with TRBD2. The CDR3 extends over 17 amino acids. Germline loops: CDR1 MDHEN, CDR2 SYDVKM. The V gene end was trimmed by 5 bases and the J gene end by 6 bases; junction bases not matched to a gene: 11. In DNA form, the CDR3 reads TGTGCCAGCAGTCCCGCCTTCGGACTAGCGGGGTTCAATGAGCAGTTCTTC. This encodes CASSPAFGLAGFNEQFF.

The CDR3 sequence is CSVEVVWGADYGYTF. In DNA, the CDR3 is TGCAGCGTTGAAGTTGTATGGGGGGCAGACTATGGCTACACCTTC. The chain uses TRBV29-1 and TRBJ1-2; perhaps TRBD1 as D (6 bases). Germline CDR1 and CDR2: SQVTM and ANQGSEA. V was cut by 1 base and J by 3 bases, with 15 bases left in between. This CDR3 contains 15 residues.

The genes are TRBV2 and TRBJ2-1, with D possibly being TRBD2 (6 bases). The CDR3 contains 13 residues. V shed 7 bases and J shed 1 base, with 8 bases lying between them. CDR1 is SNHLY and CDR2 is FYNNEI in the germline V gene. The CDR3: CASMEGSYNEQFF. The DNA of the CDR3 is TGTGCCAGCATGGAGGGTTCCTACAATGAGCAGTTCTTC. The full variable domain, with the rest looked up from reference TRBV2 and TRBJ2-1, is EPEVTQTPSHQVTQMGQEVILRCVPISNHLYFYWYRQILGQKVEFLVSFYNNEISEKSEIFDDQFSVERPDGSNFTLKIRSTKLEDSAMYFCASMEGSYNEQFFGPGTRLTVL.